This T cell receptor beta chain was sequenced for a study of OX40 agonist ivuxolimab in advanced cancers. Study in general: Of the participants, around 39% had some prior anti-PD-1, anti-PD-L1 or anti-CTLA-4 therapy, which was allowed. Study observations and caveats: In the 0.1 to 3.0 mg/kg range, CD4+ and CD8+ blood T cells had expanded clonally by week 6. Low levels of normalized T-cell clonal expansion also appeared in some nonresponders.

Germline CDR1 MNHEY, CDR2 SMNVEV (reference sequence). Trimming took off 3 bases at V and 3 bases at J, with 8 bases between the two ends. This CDR3 region has 13 residues. Measured with immunoSEQ multiplex PCR; TCRdb has only the in-frame clones, and not every one. The sample has roughly 28,000 clones, about 90% seen once; the top ten hold around 15%. A remark on this clone: What it binds is unknown.

The source of this sequence is an adult with an advanced solid tumor such as melanoma, head and neck, liver or kidney cancer. The V call is TRBV27, the J call TRBJ1-1, with a possible D match to TRBD1 (5 bases). The input for sequencing was CD4+ or CD8+ T cells sorted from blood, taken in a trial of the OX40 agonist ivuxolimab. Here the CDR3 DNA reads TGTGCCAGCAGTTTGGGGCGAGACACTGAAGCTTTCTTT. Protein: CASSLGRDTEAFF.